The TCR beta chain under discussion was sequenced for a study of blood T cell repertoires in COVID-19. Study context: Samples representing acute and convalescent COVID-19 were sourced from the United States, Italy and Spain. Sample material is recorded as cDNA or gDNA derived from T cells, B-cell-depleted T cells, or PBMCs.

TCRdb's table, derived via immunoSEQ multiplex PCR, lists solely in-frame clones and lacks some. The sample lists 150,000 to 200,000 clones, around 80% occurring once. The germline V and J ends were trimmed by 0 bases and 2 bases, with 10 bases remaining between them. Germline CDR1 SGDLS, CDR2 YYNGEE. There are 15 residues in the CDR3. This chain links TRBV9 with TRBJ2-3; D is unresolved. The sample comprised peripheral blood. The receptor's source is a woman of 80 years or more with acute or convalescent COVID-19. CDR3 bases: TGTGCCAGCAGCGTAGTTGGCCAAAACACAGATACGCAGTATTTT. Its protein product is CASSVVGQNTDTQYF.